The clone carrying this T cell receptor beta chain has at least ten counts. For repertoire sequencing, the TCR beta CDR3 regions were amplified from RNA transcripts. After a first-round RT-PCR with HTBI primers, a second-round multiplex PCR was run. TCRdb passed the multiplex PCR reads through MiXCR, listing each CDR3 protein once. The top ten clones hold about 12% of a sample with 300,000 to 350,000 distinct CDR3 sequences, 15% to 20% of them seen once. The CDR3 sequence is 21 residues long. V lost 1 base, J lost 0 bases, and 12 bases stayed unmatched. Germline V CDR1 and CDR2: LGHNA, YNFKEQ. These data come from a study of Graves' ophthalmopathy and Graves' hyperthyroidism.

The receptor comes from an adult man with Graves' ophthalmopathy. What was sequenced was peripheral blood. This chain uses TRBV4-2 with TRBJ2-7; TRBD2 agrees at 16 bases. For the CDR3, the DNA is TGTGCCAGCAGCCAAGTGGGGGACCCGGGACTAGCGGGAGGGGGCTCCTACGAGCAGTACTTC. It codes for CASSQVGDPGLAGGGSYEQYF.